The 17 T cell receptor beta chains reported below all come from one sample, sequenced in a study of blood T cell repertoires in COVID-19. Sequencing used immunoSEQ multiplex PCR; TCRdb keeps in-frame clones, though not all of them. The sample records about 320,000 clones, 80% to 90% being singletons. Sequenced input: PBMCs or T cells enriched from blood (not recorded which). These receptor sequences come from a woman between 18 and 29 years old who had recovered from COVID-19.

The rearrangement joins TRBV11-2 to TRBJ2-7, with unresolved D. The CDR3 has 12 amino acids. From germline, CDR1 is SGHAT and CDR2 FQNNGV. The V end was cut by 5 bases, the J end by 2 bases, with 7 bases between. The CDR3 loop reads CASSATAYEQYF. The CDR3 DNA reads TGTGCCAGCAGCGCTACAGCCTACGAGCAGTACTTC.

The rearrangement joins TRBV29-1 to TRBJ2-2; 11 bases fit TRBD2. CDR1 SQVTM and CDR2 ANQGSEA come from the germline V gene. There are 20 residues in the CDR3. With V trimmed by 7 bases and J by 5 bases, 24 bases remained unmatched. The CDR3 reads CSAEGTSGGSPAGVTGELFF. CDR3 sequence (DNA): TGCAGCGCTGAGGGTACTAGCGGGGGCTCCCCCGCCGGGGTGACCGGGGAGCTGTTTTTT.

The gene calls are TRBV19 and TRBJ1-1; D may be TRBD1 (6 bases). CDR1 LNHDA and CDR2 SQIVND come from the germline V gene (reference sequence). V dropped 5 bases and J dropped 5 bases, with 15 bases sitting between them. This CDR3 has 14 residues. CDR3 sequence: CASSVFVRGTEAFF. The CDR3, as DNA: TGTGCCAGTAGTGTTTTTGTCAGGGGTACTGAAGCTTTCTTT.

The chain combines TRBV5-1 with TRBJ1-3; D may be TRBD1 (5 bases). V lost 3 bases and J lost 8, with 12 bases in between. The CDR3 length is 13 residues. Germline lookup yields CDR1 SGHRS and CDR2 YFSETQ. CDR3 residues: CASSSGGGDTIYF. CDR3 nucleotides: TGCGCCAGCAGCTCCGGGGGAGGCGACACCATATATTTT. Supplemented by reference TRBV5-1 and TRBJ1-3, the full variable domain reads KAGVTQTPRYLIKTRGQQVTLSCSPISGHRSVSWYQQTPGQGLQFLFEYFSETQRNKGNFPGRFSGRQFSNSRSEMNVSTLELGDSALYLCASSSGGGDTIYFGEGSWLTVV.

The sample holds one count of this clone. The chain has TRBV3-1 (or the pseudogene TRBV3-2) and TRBJ2-3, with 11 bases aligning to TRBD2. The J segment lost 8 bases and the V segment lost 0 bases, leaving 7 bases of the junction unmatched. Looked up from germline, CDR1 is LGHDT and CDR2 is YNNKEL (reference sequence). The CDR3 loop spans 16 amino acids. This CDR3 is CASSQDIAGGHGTQYF. CDR3 sequence (DNA): TGTGCCAGCAGCCAAGATATAGCGGGGGGGCACGGTACGCAGTATTTT.

The J gene is TRBJ1-2, the V gene TRBV11-2; 7 bases line up with TRBD1. This CDR3 is built from 14 residues. The V segment lost 1 base and the J segment 5 bases; nucleotides outside the gene matches: 4. Germline-derived CDR1 and CDR2 are SGHAT and FQNNGV. The chain's CDR3 is CASSLVETGYGYTF. DNA of the CDR3: TGTGCCAGCAGCTTAGTGGAGACAGGGTATGGCTACACCTTC.

Details on this clone: The junction departs from the called germline gene at one end, perhaps through a read error. The chain carries TRBV28 and TRBJ2-1, with D possibly TRBD1 on 6 matching bases. The germline V gene has CDR1 MDHEN and CDR2 SYDVKM. This CDR3 comprises 11 residues. The CDR3 nucleotides read TGTGCCAGCAGTTTTATTCGGGGACAAATCTTC. It specifies CASSFIRGQIF.

The chain joins TRBV5-1 to TRBJ2-7, with 7 bases identical to TRBD2. Trimming cost V 2 bases and J 0 bases; bases outside gene matches: 5. Germline V lookup: CDR1 SGHRS, CDR2 YFSETQ. The CDR3 length is 15 residues. In nucleotides, the CDR3 is TGCGCCAGCAGCTTCGTGGGCGGGAGCTCCTACGAGCAGTACTTC. It yields the protein CASSFVGGSSYEQYF. Combining the CDR3 with reference TRBV5-1 and TRBJ2-7 gives the whole variable domain KAGVTQTPRYLIKTRGQQVTLSCSPISGHRSVSWYQQTPGQGLQFLFEYFSETQRNKGNFPGRFSGRQFSNSRSEMNVSTLELGDSALYLCASSFVGGSSYEQYFGPGTRLTVT.

The genes are TRBV9 and TRBJ2-2; 11 bases are a match to TRBD1. CDR1 SGDLS and CDR2 YYNGEE come from the germline V gene. After removal of 0 bases from V and 4 bases from J, the junction contained 5 bases not matched to a gene. This CDR3 is 17 amino acids long. In DNA, the CDR3 is TGTGCCAGCAGCGTAGGTGGACAGGGGGCAAGCACCGGGGAGCTGTTTTTT. It specifies CASSVGGQGASTGELFF.

The chain is built from TRBV7-8 and TRBJ1-2; 10 bases agree with TRBD1. The germline CDR1 and CDR2 sequences are SGHVS and FQNEAQ. This CDR3 contains 18 residues. V shed 5 bases and J 4 bases; nucleotides not matched to a gene: 16. CDR3 sequence reads: CASSRTGTGAAYVYGYTF. CDR3 sequence (DNA): TGTGCCAGCAGCCGTACCGGGACAGGGGCCGCCTACGTCTATGGCTACACCTTC.

On this clone: Other DNA sequences within the sample encode an identical CDR3. This rearrangement joins TRBV7-9 to TRBJ1-2; possibly TRBD1 for D (6 bases). This CDR3 spans 13 amino acids. CDR1 and CDR2 from the germline V gene are SEHNR and FQNEAQ (reference sequence). V was trimmed by 6 bases and J by 3 bases, leaving 11 bases between them. CDR3: CASSSRTDYGYTF. CDR3 nucleotide sequence: TGTGCCAGCAGTTCCCGGACAGACTATGGCTACACCTTC.

The V call is TRBV28, the J call TRBJ1-2; unclear D gene. The CDR3 covers 14 residues. Per germline, CDR1 MDHEN and CDR2 SYDVKM. The V end lost 6 bases, the J end lost 3 bases, and 14 bases lay between the germline ends. The CDR3 loop is CASRVSGKYYGYTF. In DNA form, the CDR3 reads TGTGCCAGCAGGGTCAGCGGCAAGTACTATGGCTACACCTTC.

This chain links TRBV28 with TRBJ2-2, with D possibly being TRBD1 (6 bases). This CDR3 region has 15 residues. CDR1 is MDHEN and CDR2 is SYDVKM in the germline V gene. Deletions cut 4 bases from V and 0 bases from J, with 9 bases between. CDR3 loop: CASSSGEANTGELFF. The CDR3 bases are TGTGCCAGCAGTTCAGGGGAAGCGAACACCGGGGAGCTGTTTTTT.

The V gene is TRBV25-1, the J gene TRBJ1-3, with unresolved D. The CDR3 length is 15 residues. Looked up from germline, CDR1 is MGHDK and CDR2 is SYGVNS. The germline V and J ends were trimmed by 3 bases and 0 bases, with 9 bases remaining between them. Here the CDR3 DNA reads TGTGCCAGCAGTGATACACCCTTCTCTGGAAACACCATATATTTT. Its translation: CASSDTPFSGNTIYF.

This chain joins TRBV4-2 and TRBJ1-2; 7 nucleotides align to TRBD1. J was trimmed by 5 bases and V by 0 bases; bases with no gene match: 12. The CDR3 runs 17 residues. Germline CDR1 reads LGHNA; CDR2 reads YNFKEQ. CDR3 DNA: TGTGCCAGCAGCCAAGAGCACCAGGGGGGTCCCTCATATGGCTACACCTTC. This codes for CASSQEHQGGPSYGYTF.

The chain is built from TRBV18 and TRBJ1-1, with a possible D match to TRBD1 (5 bases). The V and J ends lost 4 bases and 7 bases respectively, with 13 bases between them. Germline V lookup: CDR1 KGHSH, CDR2 LQKENI. The CDR3 has 13 amino acids. The CDR3 coding sequence is TGTGCCAGCTCACAGAAGACAGACCTTGAAGCTTTCTTT. This encodes CASSQKTDLEAFF.

This clone was observed once. J is TRBJ1-2 and V is TRBV6-1; 8 bases map to TRBD1. This CDR3 spans 14 amino acids. The V gene's germline CDR1 is MNHNS and CDR2 SASEGT. Trimming cost V 1 base and J 6 bases; bases outside gene matches: 4. The CDR3 DNA reads as TGTGCCAGCAGTGAAGGGACAGGGCCGGATGGCTACACCTTC. This translates into CASSEGTGPDGYTF.